The rows below give T cell receptor beta chains drawn from one sample of a study of blood T cell repertoires in COVID-19. Using immunoSEQ multiplex PCR, the repertoire was profiled, and TCRdb retains in-frame clones only, with some absent. This sample has approximately 210,000 clones, with about 86% found just once. Specimen: PBMCs or T cells enriched from blood (not recorded which). The receptor set was obtained from a woman aged 45-59 years with acute COVID-19. Each CDR3 is given with its conserved first and last residue. D genes are given only for firm matches. Only some rows state a clone size, as once, few, many or a class for expanded clones.

D	size	V	J	DNA	CDR3
-	-	TRBV28	TRBJ2-1	TGTGCCAGCCAGAAGACAGTTGAGCAGTTCTTC	CASQKTVEQFF
TRBD1	-	TRBV7-2	TRBJ1-4	TGTGCCAGCAGCCCGGACAGGGCGAATGAAAAACTGTTTTTT	CASSPDRANEKLFF
-	few	TRBV10-3	TRBJ2-2	TGTGCCATGTCCAGTGAGGCGCCGGGCACCGGGGAGCTGTTTTTT	CAMSSEAPGTGELFF
TRBD1	once	TRBV6-5	TRBJ1-1	TGTGCCAGCAATCAACAGGGGTTGAACACTGAAGCTTTCTTT	CASNQQGLNTEAFF
TRBD2	-	TRBV27	TRBJ2-7	TGTGCCAGCAGTTTATCCAGCGGGGGGACTTTCTACGAGCAGTACTTC	CASSLSSGGTFYEQYF
-	-	TRBV27	TRBJ2-2	TGTGCCAGCATAAACCTAAACACCGGGGAGCTGTTTTTT	CASINLNTGELFF
TRBD1	-	TRBV30	TRBJ1-2	TGTGCCTGGAGCTCTAGACAGGGCTATGGCTACACCTTC	CAWSSRQGYGYTF
-	-	TRBV9	TRBJ2-7	TGTGCCAGCAGCGTAGACTCCAGGTACGAGCAGTACTTC	CASSVDSRYEQYF
TRBD2	-	TRBV7-8	TRBJ2-1	TGTGCCAGCACCTTTCTGGGAGGGATCAATGAGCAGTTCTTC	CASTFLGGINEQFF
TRBD2	-	TRBV7-9	TRBJ2-2	TGTGCCAGCAGCTCTTATAGCGGGAGCGAACACCGGGAGCTGTTTTTT	CASSSYSGSEHRELFF
TRBD2	-	TRBV28	TRBJ2-7	TGTGCCAGCAGTTCGCCGGGACTAGAAGCCTACGAGCAGTACTTC	CASSSPGLEAYEQYF
-	-	TRBV15	TRBJ2-7	TGTGCCACCAGCAGAGCAGTTCCTGGAGGGTACGAGCAGTACTTC	CATSRAVPGGYEQYF
TRBD1	few	TRBV5-1	TRBJ1-6	TGCGCCAGCAGCCTCCAGGGACAGGGATACGGTTCACCCCTCCACTTT	CASSLQGQGYGSPLHF
-	-	TRBV14	TRBJ1-3	TGTGCCAGCAGCCAAGGTCCGGGGAGTGCCTACGAAAACACCATATATTTT	CASSQGPGSAYENTIYF
TRBD1	-	TRBV6-1	TRBJ2-7	TGTGCCAGCAGTGTCAGAGTCCGGGACAGCGCCTACGAGCAGTACTTC	CASSVRVRDSAYEQYF
-	once	TRBV30	TRBJ2-3	TGTGCCTGGGCCTATAGCACAGATACGCAGTATTTT	CAWAYSTDTQYF
-	-	TRBV18	TRBJ2-5	TGTGCCAGCTCACCACAGGCTAGTGGGGCCCAAGAGACCCAGTACTTC	CASSPQASGAQETQYF
TRBD2	-	TRBV2	TRBJ2-5	TGTGCCAGCAGTGAGATAGCGGGGGGTCAGACCCAGTACTTC	CASSEIAGGQTQYF
-	many	TRBV5-1	TRBJ1-2	TGCGCCCCGACAGCCTATGGCTACACCTTC	CAPTAYGYTF
-	-	TRBV3-1/TRBV3-2	TRBJ2-2	TGTGCCAGCAGGAGGGAGGGGGACACCGGGGAGCTGTTTTTT	CASRREGDTGELFF
TRBD2	-	TRBV7-9	TRBJ2-3	TGTGCCAGCAGCGCCGGGACTAGCCTTCTTACAGATACGCAGTATTTT	CASSAGTSLLTDTQYF
TRBD2	-	TRBV5-1	TRBJ2-5	TGCGCCAGCAGCTCCTCAACTAGCGGGGGCAAAGAGACCCAGTACTTC	CASSSSTSGGKETQYF
TRBD2	-	TRBV7-6	TRBJ2-6	TGTGCCGTCCGGGGAGGGATCTCCTCTGGGGCCAACGTCCTGACTTTC	CAVRGGISSGANVLTF
TRBD1	-	TRBV29-1	TRBJ1-1	TGCAGCGCACCGGGACAGATGAACACTGAAGCTTTCTTT	CSAPGQMNTEAFF
-	-	TRBV7-3	TRBJ1-2	TGTGCCAGCAGCTTCCAGGGGCGCGAGGTATGTAAGTCTAACTATGGCTACACCTTC	CASSFQGREVCKSNYGYTF
TRBD2	-	TRBV19	TRBJ2-5	TGTGCCAGGACTACGGTAGGGGGACTAGCGGGGTCCCGGATCCAGTACTTC	CARTTVGGLAGSRIQYF
TRBD1	few	TRBV10-3	TRBJ2-7	TGTGCCATCACCGACATCGACAGGGCCTACGAGCAGTACTTC	CAITDIDRAYEQYF
TRBD2	-	TRBV7-9	TRBJ2-3	TGTGCCAGCAGCTCGTTTACTAGCGGGGCCACAGATACGCAGTATTTT	CASSSFTSGATDTQYF
-	-	TRBV2	TRBJ1-5	TGTGCCAGCAGTGAAGCGCCGGGTCAGCCCCAGCATTTT	CASSEAPGQPQHF
-	-	TRBV19	TRBJ1-1	TGTGCCAGTAGTCCCTCGTTAACGGGGATTGAAGCTTTCTTT	CASSPSLTGIEAFF
TRBD2	once	TRBV28	TRBJ2-7	TGTGCCAGCGGGACTAGCGGGACCTACGAGCAGTACTTC	CASGTSGTYEQYF
-	-	TRBV19	TRBJ1-4	TGTGCCAGTAGTATAGCGGCCGGGGAAGAAAAACTGTTTTTT	CASSIAAGEEKLFF
TRBD2	-	TRBV30	TRBJ2-5	TGTGCCTGGAGTCCGGGACTAGCGGGAGTTTCGGAGACCCAGTACTTC	CAWSPGLAGVSETQYF
TRBD1	-	TRBV30	TRBJ2-1	TGTGCCTGGAGTGTGGCAGGGGGATTCAATGAGCAGTTCTTC	CAWSVAGGFNEQFF
TRBD1	-	TRBV19	TRBJ2-3	TGTGCCAGTACCAGAGATGGGACAGGGGGCACAGATACGCAGTATTTT	CASTRDGTGGTDTQYF
-	-	TRBV14	TRBJ1-4	TGTGCCAGCAGCCAGGACCGGACAGTGGCGAGAAAACTGTTTTTT	CASSQDRTVARKLFF
TRBD2	-	TRBV7-2	TRBJ2-7	TGTGCCAGCAGCTCAGTGCTGACTAGCCATTACGAGCAGTACTTC	CASSSVLTSHYEQYF
TRBD1	-	TRBV27	TRBJ1-1	TGTGCCAGCAGTCGGACAGGGGTTCCCCCAGAAGCTTTCTTT	CASSRTGVPPEAFF
TRBD1	-	TRBV19	TRBJ1-5	TGTGCCAGTACCCCGTGGGGGACAGGGGGCTTTCGGGTTCAGCCCCAGCATTTT	CASTPWGTGGFRVQPQHF
TRBD2	-	TRBV2	TRBJ2-5	TGTGCCAGCAGGCCCCCAAGGACTAGCGGGGGGGCCCAAGAGACCCAGTACTTC	CASRPPRTSGGAQETQYF